Listed here are 16 T cell receptor beta chains from one sample, sequenced in a study of beta chain features in type 1 diabetes. Expressed TCRB transcripts were sequenced, since all the RNA that had been isolated was reverse transcribed. The data were produced by immunoSEQ multiplex PCR, yet TCRdb's version contains in-frame clones alone and is incomplete. The sample yields under 400,000 clones, about 12% seen once. The sample comprised naive CD4+ T cells from blood. The source is a young man in good health.

This clone turned up a few times. This chain uses TRBV30 with TRBJ1-4; 10 nucleotides line up with TRBD1. Germline CDR1 and CDR2: GTSNPN and SVGIG (reference sequence). The CDR3 consists of 14 residues. Losses at the gene ends were 3 bases for V and 7 bases for J; bases not matched to a gene: 5. The CDR3: CAWRPRDRGEKLFF. CDR3 DNA: TGTGCCTGGAGGCCCCGGGACAGGGGTGAAAAACTGTTTTTT.

This clone was picked up many times. The J gene is TRBJ1-2, the V gene TRBV30, with unresolved D. Germline CDR1 GTSNPN, CDR2 SVGIG (reference sequence). The CDR3 loop spans 13 amino acids. Trimming removed 0 bases from V and 8 bases from J, with 13 bases in between. The CDR3 region has the DNA TGTGCCTGGAGTGTACTAGCTACGGGAGGCTACACCTTC. It specifies CAWSVLATGGYTF.

This clone was recorded a few times. This sequence joins TRBV30 and TRBJ1-6; D is unresolved. Germline V lookup: CDR1 GTSNPN, CDR2 SVGIG (reference sequence). The CDR3 runs to 15 residues. Trimming left V 0 bases short and J 0 bases short, with 6 bases between. The CDR3 DNA reads TGTGCCTGGAGTGTAATGAGCTCCTATAATTCACCCCTCCACTTT. Residues: CAWSVMSSYNSPLHF. Combining the CDR3 with reference TRBV30 and TRBJ1-6 gives the whole variable domain SQTIHQWPATLVQPVGSPLSLECTVEGTSNPNLYWYRQAAGRGLQLLFYSVGIGQISSEVPQNLSASRPQDRQFILSSKKLLLSDSGFYLCAWSVMSSYNSPLHFGNGTRLTVT.

The table lists this clone with a few counts. The chain couples TRBV10-3 to TRBJ2-5; D gene ambiguous. V shed 2 bases and J shed 5 bases, with 6 bases lying between them. Germline assignment: CDR1 ENHRY and CDR2 SYGVKD. This CDR3 region has 12 residues. The CDR3 sequence: CAISENEETQYF. DNA of the CDR3: TGTGCCATCAGTGAGAATGAGGAGACCCAGTACTTC.

The J gene is TRBJ2-1, the V gene TRBV19; 7 positions agree with TRBD1. Losses at the gene ends were 7 bases for V and 5 bases for J; bases not matched to a gene: 8. Germline V gene sequence: CDR1 LNHDA, CDR2 SQIVND (reference sequence). CDR3 size: 14 residues. CDR3 sequence: CASNGYRGHNEQFF. The CDR3 coding sequence is TGTGCCAGTAACGGCTACAGGGGCCACAATGAGCAGTTCTTC.

The table lists this clone with many counts. The V call is TRBV30, the J call TRBJ2-7, with D uncertain. The germline V gene has CDR1 GTSNPN and CDR2 SVGIG (reference sequence). There are 13 residues in the CDR3. Trimming stripped 0 bases from V and 5 bases from J, with 11 bases between. CDR3 in amino acids: CAWSVPPVDEQYF. As DNA, the CDR3 is TGTGCCTGGAGTGTACCCCCAGTGGACGAGCAGTACTTC.

The CDR3 loop is CAISPGNFPYEQYF. In nucleotides, the CDR3 is TGTGCCATCAGCCCGGGGAACTTCCCCTACGAGCAGTACTTC. The chain has TRBV10-3 and TRBJ2-7, with a weak D call TRBD2 (5 bases). Trimming cost V 6 bases and J 2 bases, with 14 bases left between them. Germline-derived CDR1 and CDR2 are ENHRY and SYGVKD. The CDR3 has 14 residues.

This clone was detected a few times. In DNA form, the CDR3 reads TGTGCCAGCTCAGGGACGGAGCAGGAGGGGCAGTACTTC. This gives the protein CASSGTEQEGQYF. The J gene is TRBJ2-7, the V gene TRBV18; possible D gene TRBD2, 6 bases. CDR1 and CDR2 from the germline V gene are KGHSH and LQKENI. This CDR3 spans 13 amino acids. The V end was cut by 5 bases, the J end by 9 bases, with 17 bases between.

The rearrangement links TRBV28 to TRBJ2-4, with 11 positions matching TRBD1. CDR3 length equals 20 residues. Germline V lookup: CDR1 MDHEN, CDR2 SYDVKM. J was trimmed by 4 bases and V by 6 bases; bases with no gene match: 20. CDR3 in DNA: TGTGCCAGCAGAAGACGGACAGGGGGCGTTGGAGCGGGCGAGAAAAACATTCAGTACTTC. This sequence encodes CASRRRTGGVGAGEKNIQYF.

This clone was counted only a few times. The CDR3 is CASSSGQIYEQYF. The CDR3 DNA reads TGTGCCAGCAGCTCGGGACAGATCTACGAGCAGTACTTC. V and J are TRBV7-2 and TRBJ2-7; TRBD1 matches 7 bases. Losses at the gene ends were 4 bases for V and 3 bases for J; bases not matched to a gene: 3. The CDR3 sequence is 13 residues long. Germline assignment: CDR1 SGHTA and CDR2 FQGNSA.

This clone appeared a few times. The rearrangement joins TRBV6-5 to TRBJ2-7; D uncertain. CDR1 is MNHEY, CDR2 SVGAGI, per germline. The CDR3 runs 12 residues. V was cut by 6 bases and J by 4 bases, with 10 bases left in between. DNA for the CDR3: TGTGCCAGCAGGCACGCCACTTACGAGCAGTACTTC. Its translation: CASRHATYEQYF.

This clone has a handful of counts. This rearrangement joins TRBV18 to TRBJ2-5; no clear D. The CDR3 covers 16 residues. Between the trimmed V and J ends, which lost 1 base and 6 bases, there was a span of 18 bases. Germline V gene sequence: CDR1 KGHSH, CDR2 LQKENI. CDR3 sequence: CASSPQVQLPPQTQYF. CDR3 in DNA: TGTGCCAGCTCACCACAAGTTCAACTGCCACCCCAGACCCAGTACTTC.

The CDR3 is CASSEWDRGSYGYTF. The CDR3 region has the DNA TGTGCCAGCAGTGAATGGGACAGAGGATCCTATGGCTACACCTTC. The chain joins TRBV25-1 to TRBJ1-2; 7 bases map to TRBD1. CDR1 is MGHDK, CDR2 SYGVNS, per germline. This CDR3 spans 15 amino acids. V lost 1 base and J lost 4; bases outside the gene matches: 6.

The V and J genes are TRBV7-2 and TRBJ1-4; D is perhaps TRBD1 (5 bases). The CDR3 has 16 residues. Germline CDR1 is SGHTA and CDR2 is FQGNSA. V was trimmed by 1 base and J by 8 bases, leaving 17 bases between them. The CDR3: CASSLVTPGAGEKLFF. CDR3 DNA: TGTGCCAGCAGCTTAGTCACTCCTGGGGCAGGAGAAAAACTGTTTTTT.

For the CDR3, the DNA is TGTGCCACCAGGATACAGATGAACACTGAAGCTTTCTTT. This gives the protein CATRIQMNTEAFF. The V and J genes are TRBV14 and TRBJ1-1; D remains ambiguous. This CDR3 spans 13 amino acids. Germline V gene sequence: CDR1 SGHDN, CDR2 FVKESK. Between the trimmed V and J ends, which lost 10 bases and 0 bases, there was a span of 12 bases. The full variable domain, its missing parts supplied by reference TRBV14 and TRBJ1-1, is EAGVTQFPSHSVIEKGQTVTLRCDPISGHDNLYWYRRVMGKEIKFLLHFVKESKQDESGMPNNRFLAERTGGTYSTLKVQPAELEDSGVYFCATRIQMNTEAFFGQGTRLTVV.

This clone has more than one count but fewer than ten. The V and J genes are TRBV19 and TRBJ2-7; TRBD1 might be the D (6 bases). In germline, CDR1 is LNHDA, CDR2 SQIVND (reference sequence). The CDR3 contains 13 residues. Trimming shortened V by 4 bases and J by 6 bases, and 13 bases separated the two germline ends. The CDR3 DNA follows: TGTGCCAGTAGTACTACAGGGCTTTCCGAGCAGTACTTC. This sequence encodes CASSTTGLSEQYF.